Listed here are 20 T cell receptor beta chains from one sample, sequenced in a study of blood T cell repertoires in COVID-19. Clones were read by immunoSEQ multiplex PCR, and TCRdb kept only the in-frame ones, dropping some. The sample carries about 200,000 clones, 75% to 90% recorded once. Sequencing was performed on PBMCs or T cells enriched from blood (not recorded which). The receptor source for this set is a woman aged 25-40 years who had been exposed to COVID-19.

This sequence joins TRBV5-1 and TRBJ2-2; D is unclear. The germline gives CDR1 SGHRS, CDR2 YFSETQ. The CDR3 has 14 residues. The germline V and J ends were trimmed by 6 bases and 5 bases, with 14 bases remaining between them. The CDR3, as DNA: TGCGCCAGCACCTTAGCTGTGAGGACCGGGGAGCTGTTTTTT. This sequence encodes CASTLAVRTGELFF.

The V call is TRBV24-1, the J call TRBJ2-1; no reliable D call. The CDR3 loop spans 17 amino acids. V lost 4 bases, J lost 0 bases, and 15 bases lay in between. Germline lookup yields CDR1 KGHDR and CDR2 SFDVKD. CDR3 nucleotide sequence: TGTGCCACCAGTGAACGCCCAGTTGGCCACTCCTACAATGAGCAGTTCTTC. Its translation: CATSERPVGHSYNEQFF.

The chain is built from TRBV12-5 and TRBJ1-1, with D hard to call. This CDR3 region has 13 residues. Germline V gene sequence: CDR1 LGHNT, CDR2 FRNRAP. Trimming pared 2 bases from V and 0 bases from J, leaving 4 bases between. The CDR3 spells CASGLTLNTEAFF. The CDR3 bases are TGTGCTAGTGGTTTGACATTGAACACTGAAGCTTTCTTT.

This rearrangement joins TRBV10-3 to TRBJ2-7; 11 bases agree with TRBD2. V lost 4 bases, J lost 2 bases, and 1 base stayed unmatched. This CDR3 is built from 14 residues. Germline V gives CDR1 ENHRY, CDR2 SYGVKD. The CDR3 loop is CAISGLAGTYEQYF. CDR3 DNA: TGTGCCATCAGTGGACTAGCGGGAACCTACGAGCAGTACTTC.

The rearrangement uses TRBV7-3 and TRBJ2-1, with D perhaps matching TRBD2 (6 bases). Trimming removed 2 bases at V and 8 bases at J, with 13 bases between. The CDR3 has 14 amino acids. CDR1 and CDR2 (germline): SGHTA, FQGTGA. CDR3 DNA sequence: TGTGCCAGCAGCTTAGGCGGGACGCCTCATGAGCAGTTCTTC. This sequence encodes CASSLGGTPHEQFF. Based on the CDR3 plus reference TRBV7-3 and TRBJ2-1, the full variable domain is GAGVSQTPSNKVTEKGKYVELRCDPISGHTALYWYRQSLGQGPEFLIYFQGTGAADDSGLPNDRFFAVRPEGSVSTLKIQRTERGDSAVYLCASSLGGTPHEQFFGPGTRLTVL.

This chain links TRBV2 with TRBJ1-2; no firm D call. The V gene lost 7 bases and the J gene lost 6 bases, with 18 bases spanning the gap. Germline V gene lookup returns CDR1 SNHLY and CDR2 FYNNEI. The CDR3 consists of 14 residues. The CDR3 DNA follows: TGTGCCAGCATGCGCCCAGGTAGAGTGGATGGCTACACCTTC. It is translated as CASMRPGRVDGYTF.

The V gene is TRBV2, the J gene TRBJ2-1, with D maybe TRBD2 (5 bases). Trimming removed 4 bases at V and 8 bases at J, with 21 bases between. The CDR3 runs 16 residues. Looked up from germline, CDR1 is SNHLY and CDR2 is FYNNEI. The CDR3 coding sequence is TGTGCCAGCAGTGTTAAGGATCCGAGGACTCTCCATGAGCAGTTCTTC. Residues: CASSVKDPRTLHEQFF.

V usage is TRBV3-1 (or the pseudogene TRBV3-2) and J usage is TRBJ1-3, with 8 nucleotides matching TRBD1. Germline CDR1 LGHDT, CDR2 YNNKEL (reference sequence). The CDR3 is made up of 17 amino acids. Trimming removed 3 bases from V and 7 bases from J; junction bases left unmatched: 14. In nucleotides, the CDR3 is TGTGCCAGCAGCCATGATCTACGCCAGACAGGGGTGAACACCATATATTTT. Protein sequence: CASSHDLRQTGVNTIYF.

The count of this clone is one. The genes are TRBV5-1 and TRBJ1-3; no reliable D call. Trimming removed 2 bases at V and 0 bases at J, with 9 bases between. There are 15 residues in the CDR3. Per germline, CDR1 SGHRS and CDR2 YFSETQ. The CDR3 sequence is CASSLELNSGNTIYF. The CDR3 DNA follows: TGCGCCAGCAGCTTAGAACTGAACTCTGGAAACACCATATATTTT.

The rearrangement links TRBV6-5 to TRBJ2-2, with TRBD1 matching 7 bases. CDR1 is MNHEY and CDR2 is SVGAGI in the germline V gene. J lost 1 base, V lost 6 bases, and 2 bases had no gene match. The CDR3 sequence is 14 residues long. The CDR3 spells CASSRQGNTGELFF. CDR3 bases: TGTGCCAGCAGCCGACAGGGGAACACCGGGGAGCTGTTTTTT.

This rearrangement joins TRBV10-3 to TRBJ1-1, with a weak D call TRBD1 (6 bases). CDR3 size: 12 residues. Trimming pared 11 bases from V and 5 bases from J, leaving 15 bases between. Per the germline V gene, CDR1 is ENHRY and CDR2 is SYGVKD. The CDR3 region is CAAAQGDTEAFF. The CDR3 DNA sequence: TGTGCCGCCGCACAGGGTGATACTGAAGCTTTCTTT.

The chain is built from TRBV12-3 or TRBV12-4 and TRBJ1-3; D is unresolved. V lost 9 bases and J lost 7, with 10 bases in between. CDR3 size: 11 residues. CDR3 protein: CASHERNTIYF. The CDR3 nucleotides are TGTGCCAGTCACGAGCGGAACACCATATATTTT.

A remark on this clone: The same CDR3 arises from other DNA sequences in this sample as well. The CDR3 DNA follows: TGTGCCAGCAGCCAAGGAAGAGCGGGGATCACAGATACGCAGTATTTT. Its protein product is CASSQGRAGITDTQYF. This sequence joins TRBV14 and TRBJ2-3; 7 bases are shared with TRBD2. V lost 1 base and J lost 2; bases outside the gene matches: 6. Germline values: CDR1 SGHDN, CDR2 FVKESK. This CDR3 has 16 amino acids.

The rearrangement links TRBV3-1 (or the pseudogene TRBV3-2) to TRBJ2-5, with TRBD2 identical over 8 bases. Germline V gives CDR1 LGHDT, CDR2 YNNKEL (reference sequence). The CDR3 loop spans 15 amino acids. V was clipped by 1 base and J by 5 bases; unmatched bases: 6. CDR3 nucleotides: TGTGCCAGCAGCCAAGTTCGGGGGGGATGGGAGACCCAGTACTTC. Translated, it gives CASSQVRGGWETQYF.

J is TRBJ1-3 and V is TRBV11-3; D is perhaps TRBD1 (6 bases). This CDR3 is 15 amino acids long. From germline, CDR1 is SGHNT and CDR2 YENEEA. V was trimmed by 5 bases and J by 0 bases, leaving 11 bases between them. The CDR3 protein is CASSATGISGNTIYF. CDR3 nucleotides: TGTGCCAGCAGCGCAACAGGGATCTCTGGAAACACCATATATTTT.

The rearrangement joins TRBV9 to TRBJ2-7; weak D call: TRBD1 (6 bases). V lost 0 bases, J lost 6 bases, and 13 bases lay in between. The CDR3 has 14 residues. Germline V lookup: CDR1 SGDLS, CDR2 YYNGEE. The CDR3 DNA reads as TGTGCCAGCAGCGTAGATGGGACAACCCTCGAGCAGTACTTC. Translating gives CASSVDGTTLEQYF.

This sequence joins TRBV10-3 and TRBJ1-1; D not resolved. The CDR3 is 13 amino acids. Trimming cost V 5 bases and J 5 bases, with 12 bases left between them. Germline lookup yields CDR1 ENHRY and CDR2 SYGVKD. The DNA of the CDR3 is TGTGCCATCAGTCCGGCGGCAGTTACTGAAGCTTTCTTT. This encodes CAISPAAVTEAFF.

In its sample, this clone was seen a few times. Here the CDR3 DNA reads TGTGCCAGCAGTTTATATACTAGCGGGTCCACCGGGGAGCTGTTTTTT. As protein: CASSLYTSGSTGELFF. The V and J genes are TRBV27 and TRBJ2-2; TRBD2 matches 9 bases. Per germline, CDR1 MNHEY and CDR2 SMNVEV (reference sequence). The CDR3 runs 16 residues. V shed 1 base and J 4 bases; nucleotides not matched to a gene: 4.

The chain couples TRBV18 to TRBJ2-7; D is possibly TRBD1 (6 bases). Trimming removed 2 bases from V and 0 bases from J, with 11 bases in between. CDR1 and CDR2 (germline): KGHSH, LQKENI. The CDR3 consists of 15 residues. The CDR3 sequence: CASSPTGSSSYEQYF. The DNA of the CDR3 is TGTGCCAGCTCACCAACAGGGTCGAGCTCCTACGAGCAGTACTTC.

The chain links TRBV7-9 to TRBJ2-1; no firm D call. The CDR3 is 13 residues long. Between the trimmed V and J ends, which lost 4 bases and 15 bases, there was a span of 19 bases. Germline V CDR1 and CDR2: SEHNR, FQNEAQ (reference sequence). DNA for the CDR3: TGTGCCAGCAGCTCCCAATCGTCCCACGTACTGTTCTTC. Amino acids: CASSSQSSHVLFF.